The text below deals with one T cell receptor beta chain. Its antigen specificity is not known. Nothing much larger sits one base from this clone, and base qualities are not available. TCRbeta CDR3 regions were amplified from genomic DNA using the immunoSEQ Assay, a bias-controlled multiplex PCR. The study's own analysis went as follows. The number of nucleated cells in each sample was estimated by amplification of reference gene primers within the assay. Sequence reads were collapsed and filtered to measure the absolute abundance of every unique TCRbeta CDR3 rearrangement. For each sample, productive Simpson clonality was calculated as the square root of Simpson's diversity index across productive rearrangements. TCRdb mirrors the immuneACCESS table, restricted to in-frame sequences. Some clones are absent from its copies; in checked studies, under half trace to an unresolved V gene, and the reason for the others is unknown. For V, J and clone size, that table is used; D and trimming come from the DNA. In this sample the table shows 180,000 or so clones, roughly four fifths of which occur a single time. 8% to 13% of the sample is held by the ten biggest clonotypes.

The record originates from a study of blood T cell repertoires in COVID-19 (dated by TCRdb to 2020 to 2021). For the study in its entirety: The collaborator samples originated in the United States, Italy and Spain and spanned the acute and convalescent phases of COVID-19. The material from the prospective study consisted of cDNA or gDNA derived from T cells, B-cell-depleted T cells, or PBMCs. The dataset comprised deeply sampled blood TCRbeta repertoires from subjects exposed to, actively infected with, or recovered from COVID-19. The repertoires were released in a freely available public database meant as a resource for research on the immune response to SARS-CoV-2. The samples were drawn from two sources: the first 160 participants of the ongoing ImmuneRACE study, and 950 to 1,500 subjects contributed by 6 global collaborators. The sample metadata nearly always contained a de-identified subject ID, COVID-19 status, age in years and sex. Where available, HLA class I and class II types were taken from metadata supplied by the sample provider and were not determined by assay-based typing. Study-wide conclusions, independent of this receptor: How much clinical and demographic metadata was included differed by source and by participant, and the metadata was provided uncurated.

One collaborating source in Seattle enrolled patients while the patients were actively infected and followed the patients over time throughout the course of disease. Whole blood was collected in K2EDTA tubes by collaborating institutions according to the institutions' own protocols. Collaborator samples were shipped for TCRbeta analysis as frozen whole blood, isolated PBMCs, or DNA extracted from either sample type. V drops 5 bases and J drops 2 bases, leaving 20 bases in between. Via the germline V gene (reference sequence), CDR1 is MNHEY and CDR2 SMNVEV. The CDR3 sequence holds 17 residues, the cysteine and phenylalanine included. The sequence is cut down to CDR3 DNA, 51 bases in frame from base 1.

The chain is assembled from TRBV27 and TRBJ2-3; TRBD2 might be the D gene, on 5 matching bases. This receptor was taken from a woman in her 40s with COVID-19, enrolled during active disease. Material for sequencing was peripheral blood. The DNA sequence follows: TGTGCCAGCAGTCCCTCCCCTCCGGGGTTTTACACAGATACGCAGTATTTT. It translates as CASSPSPPGFYTDTQYF.